This T cell receptor (beta chain) was profiled in a study of blood T cell repertoires in COVID-19. On the study more broadly: The origin of the acute and convalescent COVID-19 samples was the United States, Italy and Spain. From T cells, B-cell-depleted T cells, or PBMCs came the material, which was cDNA or gDNA.

In the study's own analysis: Cell counts per sample came from amplifying reference gene primers. Profiled with immunoSEQ multiplex PCR; TCRdb holds only in-frame clones, not every one. That table furnishes V, J and clone size, whereas the DNA furnished D and trimming. The sample lists 200,000 to 250,000 clones; under 85% were seen once. Trimming pared 9 bases from V and 2 bases from J, leaving 10 bases between. This CDR3 is 12 amino acids long. Looked up from germline, CDR1 is LNHDA and CDR2 is SQIVND (reference sequence). The source material was peripheral blood. The receptor's source is a woman between 40 and 55 years old with active or convalescent COVID-19. The gene calls are TRBV19 and TRBJ1-2; no firm D call. Here the CDR3 reads CASQNKNYGYTF. The CDR3, as DNA: TGTGCCAGCCAAAACAAGAACTATGGCTACACCTTC.